This T cell receptor (beta chain) was captured in a study of blood T cell repertoires in COVID-19. At the level of the study: Acute-phase and convalescent COVID-19 samples originated in the United States, Italy and Spain. Sample material is recorded as cDNA or gDNA derived from T cells, B-cell-depleted T cells, or PBMCs.

Per the study methods: Counts of nucleated cells, estimated from reference gene primer amplification, were obtained. The data were produced by immunoSEQ multiplex PCR, yet TCRdb's version contains in-frame clones alone and is incomplete. The V and J calls and clone size were taken over from that table, and D and trimming were inferred from the DNA. This table has 200,000 to 250,000 clones, around 80% appearing once. The CDR3 runs 17 residues. Trimming stripped 4 bases from V and 0 bases from J, with 15 bases between. Germline CDR1 and CDR2: MDHEN and SYDVKM. Source material: peripheral blood. This rearrangement joins TRBV28 to TRBJ1-4; tentative D call: TRBD1 (6 bases). The receptor's source is a woman of 80 years or more with acute or convalescent COVID-19. CDR3 protein: CASSSLPGQSTNEKLFF. The CDR3 bases are TGTGCCAGCAGTTCCCTCCCCGGACAGTCAACTAATGAAAAACTGTTTTTT.